These 20 T cell receptor beta chains share one sample of origin, sequenced in a study of shared T cell receptors in the human thymus. Sequencing was performed with immunoSEQ multiplex PCR; in TCRdb, only in-frame clones are kept and a portion is missing. This table has hundreds of thousands of clones, 70% to 80% appearing once. These same records also appear under a second study, on human thymus T cells.

Sequencing was done on a sample of thymocytes. Receptors were obtained from a boy less than two years old with a congenital heart defect.

The V call is TRBV4-2, the J call TRBJ1-3, with a weak D call TRBD1 (6 bases). The V end was cut by 0 bases, the J end by 0 bases, with 15 bases between. The CDR3 loop spans 18 amino acids. Germline CDR1 LGHNA, CDR2 YNFKEQ. Here the CDR3 DNA reads TGTGCCAGCAGCCAAGAGGGGGCGACAGGACTCTCTGGAAACACCATATATTTT. It codes for CASSQEGATGLSGNTIYF.

This clone was seen a single time. The V call is TRBV14, the J call TRBJ2-1, with TRBD1 matching 8 bases. CDR3 length: 16 amino acids. Trimming cost V 0 bases and J 6 bases; bases outside gene matches: 7. Germline CDR1 reads SGHDN; CDR2 reads FVKESK. CDR3: CASSQDQGTGSNEQFF. The CDR3 DNA sequence: TGTGCCAGCAGCCAAGACCAAGGGACAGGAAGCAATGAGCAGTTCTTC.

J is TRBJ2-7 and V is TRBV4-2; 14 nucleotides line up with TRBD2. The CDR3 sequence is 19 residues long. Per the germline V gene, CDR1 is LGHNA and CDR2 is YNFKEQ. After removal of 0 bases from V and 4 bases from J, the junction contained 11 bases not matched to a gene. The CDR3 sequence is CASSQDLKGLAGVVYEQYF. The CDR3 coding sequence is TGTGCCAGCAGCCAAGATCTTAAGGGACTAGCGGGAGTAGTGTACGAGCAGTACTTC.

The chain recombines TRBV7-2 with TRBJ1-5; perhaps TRBD1 as D (6 bases). From germline, CDR1 is SGHTA and CDR2 FQGNSA. This CDR3 has 15 residues. Trimming took off 8 bases at V and 3 bases at J, with 17 bases between the two ends. The CDR3 DNA reads as TGTGCCAGCTCCTTTAACAGGGCCCCCAATCAGCCCCAGCATTTT. It is translated as CASSFNRAPNQPQHF.

Regarding this clone: Mismatch with germline at one junction end may stem from a read error. This sequence joins TRBV7-7 and TRBJ2-3, with TRBD2 as a possible D gene (5 bases). CDR3 length: 14 amino acids. CDR1 is SSHAT, CDR2 FNYEAQ, per germline (reference sequence). DNA for the CDR3: TGTGCTAGCAGCTCCGGGGTCCTCACAGATACGCAGTATTTT. Encoded protein: CASSSGVLTDTQYF.

The V gene is TRBV19, the J gene TRBJ1-5; TRBD1 might be the D (5 bases). The V end lost 5 bases, the J end lost 4 bases, and 12 bases lay between the germline ends. The CDR3 covers 14 residues. Looked up from germline, CDR1 is LNHDA and CDR2 is SQIVND (reference sequence). In DNA form, the CDR3 reads TGTGCCAGTAGTGATGGTAGGGGAAATCAGCCCCAGCATTTT. Its translation is CASSDGRGNQPQHF.

The CDR3 reads CASTGTSGIPQNEQFF. The CDR3 DNA reads as TGTGCCAGCACCGGGACTAGCGGAATCCCCCAGAATGAGCAGTTCTTC. The V call is TRBV9, the J call TRBJ2-1; 11 nucleotides align to TRBD2. V lost 6 bases and J lost 7; bases outside the gene matches: 12. The CDR3 consists of 16 residues. The germline V gene encodes CDR1 SGDLS and CDR2 YYNGEE.

The chain combines TRBV6-1 with TRBJ2-1; D is perhaps TRBD1 (5 bases). The CDR3 is made up of 12 amino acids. The germline gives CDR1 MNHNS, CDR2 SASEGT. With 4 bases removed from V and 5 bases from J, the gap between germline ends came to 6 bases. The chain's CDR3 is CASSATDNEQFF. The CDR3 bases are TGTGCCAGCAGTGCGACAGACAATGAGCAGTTCTTC.

A single count supports this clone. The chain joins TRBV7-9 to TRBJ1-2; 9 nucleotides agree with TRBD1. Germline CDR1 and CDR2: SEHNR and FQNEAQ (reference sequence). Trimming removed 5 bases from V and 7 bases from J; junction bases left unmatched: 8. The CDR3 covers 14 residues. The CDR3, as DNA: TGTGCCAGCAGCGTCCACAGGGGGCAGAGTGGCTACACCTTC. This encodes CASSVHRGQSGYTF.

This clone was found once. The chain employs TRBV10-2 and TRBJ1-5, with 8 bases lining up with TRBD1. Germline lookup yields CDR1 WSHSY and CDR2 SAAADI. With 7 bases clipped from V and 0 bases from J, the junction kept 14 bases outside the gene matches. This CDR3 spans 18 amino acids. The CDR3 is CASTPRTGPVYSNQPQHF. CDR3 in DNA: TGCGCCAGCACACCCAGGACAGGGCCCGTGTATAGCAATCAGCCCCAGCATTTT.

CDR3 nucleotides: TGTGCCAGCAGCATCTTGTTTGACGGACTAGCGGACGAGCAGTACTTC. This encodes CASSILFDGLADEQYF. This chain uses TRBV11-2 with TRBJ2-7, with 10 bases aligning to TRBD2. V shed 5 bases and J 5 bases; nucleotides not matched to a gene: 12. CDR3 size: 16 residues. Germline V gene data show CDR1 as SGHAT and CDR2 as FQNNGV.

The chain has TRBV19 and TRBJ2-4, with D perhaps TRBD2 (6 bases). Trimming pared 3 bases from V and 6 bases from J, leaving 12 bases between. Looked up from germline, CDR1 is LNHDA and CDR2 is SQIVND (reference sequence). The CDR3 is 14 amino acids. The CDR3 loop is CASSMTQAGNIQYF. The CDR3 DNA reads as TGTGCCAGTAGTATGACCCAAGCGGGAAACATTCAGTACTTC.

The chain joins TRBV10-3 to TRBJ1-1, with TRBD1 as a possible D gene (6 bases). This CDR3 comprises 13 residues. Germline V gives CDR1 ENHRY, CDR2 SYGVKD. The V gene lost 5 bases and the J gene lost 2 bases, with 9 bases spanning the gap. The CDR3 loop reads CAISSGTNTEAFF. DNA for the CDR3: TGTGCCATCAGTTCCGGGACAAACACTGAAGCTTTCTTT.

This chain uses TRBV2 with TRBJ2-3, with 7 nucleotides matching TRBD2. V was pared by 7 bases and J by 4 bases, with 8 bases of the junction left unmatched. Germline V gene data show CDR1 as SNHLY and CDR2 as FYNNEI. This CDR3 comprises 14 residues. The CDR3 coding sequence is TGTGCCAGCACCGGAGGGGAGGGTGCAGATACGCAGTATTTT. As protein: CASTGGEGADTQYF.

The chain employs TRBV27 and TRBJ1-4, with TRBD1 matching over 7 bases. Trimming removed 5 bases from V and 4 bases from J; junction bases left unmatched: 10. Germline V gene sequence: CDR1 MNHEY, CDR2 SMNVEV (reference sequence). CDR3 length equals 16 residues. CDR3 in amino acids: CASSGKGQRVNEKLFF. The DNA for the CDR3 is TGTGCCAGCAGTGGAAAGGGACAGAGGGTTAATGAAAAACTGTTTTTT.

The chain links TRBV20-1 to TRBJ2-7; D is unclear. Germline V gene lookup returns CDR1 DFQATT and CDR2 SNEGSKA (reference sequence). V lost 1 base to trimming and J lost 5 bases, with 6 bases between them. This CDR3 is built from 11 residues. CDR3 DNA sequence: TGCAGTGCTAGAGCTGGGCACGAGCAGTACTTC. This encodes CSARAGHEQYF.

The V and J genes are TRBV13 and TRBJ1-1; TRBD1 agrees at 7 bases. The CDR3 has 16 amino acids. With 6 bases clipped from V and 1 base from J, the junction kept 11 bases outside the gene matches. Germline V gene data show CDR1 as PRHDT and CDR2 as FYEKMQ (reference sequence). This CDR3 reads CASRQQGTTTNTEAFF. The CDR3 nucleotides read TGTGCCAGCAGACAACAGGGGACCACGACGAACACTGAAGCTTTCTTT.

This sequence joins TRBV28 and TRBJ2-5; 13 bases fit TRBD2. The ends lost 5 bases at V and 7 bases at J; junction bases unmatched: 13. Germline assignment: CDR1 MDHEN and CDR2 SYDVKM. The length of the CDR3 is 17 residues. The CDR3 sequence is CASSPLGTSGVPATQYF. The CDR3 DNA is TGTGCCAGCAGTCCTCTGGGGACTAGCGGGGTTCCAGCGACCCAGTACTTC.

The chain recombines TRBV5-4 with TRBJ1-1; TRBD1 is a possible D gene (6 bases). The CDR3 contains 14 residues. With 0 bases removed from V and 1 base from J, the gap between germline ends came to 7 bases. Looked up from germline, CDR1 is SGHNT and CDR2 is YYREEE (reference sequence). CDR3 loop: CASSLVTGNTEAFF. The DNA of the CDR3 is TGTGCCAGCAGCTTGGTGACAGGGAACACTGAAGCTTTCTTT. The full variable domain, in which reference TRBV5-4 and TRBJ1-1 provide the parts outside the CDR3, is ETGVTQSPTHLIKTRGQQVTLRCSSQSGHNTVSWYQQALGQGPQFIFQYYREEENGRGNFPPRFSGLQFPNYSSELNVNALELDDSALYLCASSLVTGNTEAFFGQGTRLTVV.

The V call is TRBV5-8, the J call TRBJ1-1; D is perhaps TRBD1 (6 bases). This CDR3 contains 16 residues. V was clipped by 5 bases and J by 1 base, with 18 bases between them. Germline V CDR1 and CDR2: SGHTS, YDEGEE. The CDR3, as DNA: TGTGCCAGCAGGGGCCCTTCCAGGGGAAGGAACACTGAAGCTTTCTTT. Residues: CASRGPSRGRNTEAFF.